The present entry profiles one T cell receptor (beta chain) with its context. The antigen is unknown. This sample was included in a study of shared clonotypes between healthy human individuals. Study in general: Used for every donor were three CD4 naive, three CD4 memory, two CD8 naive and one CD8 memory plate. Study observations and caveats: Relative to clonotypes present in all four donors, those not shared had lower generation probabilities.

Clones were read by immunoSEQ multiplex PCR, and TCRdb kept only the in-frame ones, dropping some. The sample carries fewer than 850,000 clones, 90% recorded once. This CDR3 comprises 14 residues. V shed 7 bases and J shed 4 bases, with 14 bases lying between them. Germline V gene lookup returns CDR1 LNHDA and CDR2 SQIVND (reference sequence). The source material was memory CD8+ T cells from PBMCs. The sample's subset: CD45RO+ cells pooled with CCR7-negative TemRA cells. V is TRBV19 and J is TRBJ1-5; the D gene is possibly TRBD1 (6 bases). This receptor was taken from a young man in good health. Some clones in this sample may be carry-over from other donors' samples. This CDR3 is CASNMGQGNQPQHF. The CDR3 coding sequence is TGTGCCAGTAATATGGGGCAGGGGAATCAGCCCCAGCATTTT.